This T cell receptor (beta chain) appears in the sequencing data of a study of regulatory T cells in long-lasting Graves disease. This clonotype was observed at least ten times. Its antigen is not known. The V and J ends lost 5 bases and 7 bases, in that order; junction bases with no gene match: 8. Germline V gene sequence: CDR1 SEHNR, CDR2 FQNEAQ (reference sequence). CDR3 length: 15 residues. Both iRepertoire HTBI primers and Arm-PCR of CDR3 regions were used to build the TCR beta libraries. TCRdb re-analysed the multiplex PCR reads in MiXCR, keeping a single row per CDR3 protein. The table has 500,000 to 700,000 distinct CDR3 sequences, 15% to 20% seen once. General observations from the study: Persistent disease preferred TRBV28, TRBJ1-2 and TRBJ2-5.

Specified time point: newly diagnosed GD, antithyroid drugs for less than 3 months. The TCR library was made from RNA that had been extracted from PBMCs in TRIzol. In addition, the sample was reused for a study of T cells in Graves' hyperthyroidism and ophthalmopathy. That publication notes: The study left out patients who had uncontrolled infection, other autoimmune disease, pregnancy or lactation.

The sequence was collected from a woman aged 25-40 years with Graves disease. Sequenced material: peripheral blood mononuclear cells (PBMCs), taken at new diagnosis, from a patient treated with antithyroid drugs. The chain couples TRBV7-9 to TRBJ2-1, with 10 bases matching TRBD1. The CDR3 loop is CASSVTGQGRNEQFF. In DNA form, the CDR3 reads TGTGCCAGCAGCGTAACGGGACAGGGGAGGAATGAGCAGTTCTTC.